The clone carrying this T cell receptor beta chain came up once. The data derive from a study of OX40 agonist ivuxolimab in advanced cancers. In the study overall: Three patients, one with hepatocellular carcinoma and two with cutaneous melanoma, responded partially.

Trimming removed 0 bases from V and 0 bases from J, with 12 bases in between. Germline V CDR1 and CDR2: SNHLY, FYNNEI. CDR3 length equals 17 residues. Assay used: immunoSEQ multiplex PCR; TCRdb lists only in-frame clones, some missing. This table holds over 75,000 clones, less than 95% found once. The gene calls are TRBV2 and TRBJ1-3; perhaps TRBD1 as D (5 bases). Specimen: CD4+ or CD8+ T cells sorted from blood, collected in a trial of the OX40 agonist ivuxolimab. The sequence was obtained from an adult with an advanced solid tumor such as melanoma, head and neck, liver or kidney cancer. Here the CDR3 DNA reads TGTGCCAGCAGTGAAGCGGCCAGGGCCTACTCTGGAAACACCATATATTTT. This gives the protein CASSEAARAYSGNTIYF.